This T cell receptor beta chain originates from a study of technical replicates of blood from several donors. Here immunoSEQ multiplex PCR was the method, and the copy in TCRdb shows in-frame clones only, minus some. The data show about 72,000 clones, around 90% seen once. Trimming removed 4 bases from V and 5 bases from J; junction bases left unmatched: 1. The CDR3 consists of 12 residues. The germline V gene has CDR1 MDHEN and CDR2 SYDVKM. What was sequenced was T cells isolated from PBMCs. The gene calls are TRBV28 and TRBJ1-1; 7 positions agree with TRBD1. This TCR was sampled from a human donor in good health. The CDR3 protein is CASSSTGTEAFF. CDR3 sequence (DNA): TGTGCCAGCAGTTCGACAGGGACTGAAGCTTTCTTT.